This TCR beta chain is drawn from a study of cytomegalovirus exposure and HLA in healthy donors. Study conclusions and caveats: Sequencing probably produced one cluster of sequence variants that were highly shared.

Remarks on this clone: Its matching antigen is unknown.

The CDR3 is 14 amino acids. The germline CDR1 and CDR2 sequences are LNHDA and SQIVND (reference sequence). V shed 3 bases and J shed 5 bases, with 12 bases lying between them. The primer mix had 60 Vbeta and 13 Jbeta primers. Here immunoSEQ multiplex PCR was the method, and the copy in TCRdb shows in-frame clones only, minus some. This sample's table has about 130,000 clones. This chain uses TRBV19 with TRBJ2-3, with D possibly matching TRBD2 (6 bases). Specimen: PBMCs. The origin of this receptor is a middle-aged woman in good health and CMV-seropositive. CDR3: CASSISGSGDTQYF. CDR3 coding DNA: TGTGCCAGTAGTATCTCCGGGAGCGGAGATACGCAGTATTTT.